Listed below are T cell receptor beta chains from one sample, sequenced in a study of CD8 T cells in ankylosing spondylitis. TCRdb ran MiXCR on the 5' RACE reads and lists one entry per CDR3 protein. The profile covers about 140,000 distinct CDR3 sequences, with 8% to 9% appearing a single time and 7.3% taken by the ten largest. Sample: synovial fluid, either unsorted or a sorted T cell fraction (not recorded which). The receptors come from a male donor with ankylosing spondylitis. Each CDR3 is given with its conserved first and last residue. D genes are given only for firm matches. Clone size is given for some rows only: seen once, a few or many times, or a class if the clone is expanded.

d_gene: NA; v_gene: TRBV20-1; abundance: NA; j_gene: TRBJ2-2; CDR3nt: TGCAGTGCTGCCCGAGGGTACACCGGGGAGCTGTTTTTT; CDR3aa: CSAARGYTGELFF
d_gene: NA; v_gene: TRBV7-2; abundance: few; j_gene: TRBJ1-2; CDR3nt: TGTGCCAGCAGCACCGGGGCTTTCTATGGCTACACCTTC; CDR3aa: CASSTGAFYGYTF
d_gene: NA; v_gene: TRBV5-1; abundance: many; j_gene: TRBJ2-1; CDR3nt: TGCGCCAGCAGCTTGCGTCAGGTGCGCCTGGAAGGACAGTTCTTC; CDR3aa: CASSLRQVRLEGQFF
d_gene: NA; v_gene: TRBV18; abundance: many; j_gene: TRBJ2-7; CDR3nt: TGTGCCAGCTCACCGACTGGGAGCTCCTACGAGCAGTACTTC; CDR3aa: CASSPTGSSYEQYF
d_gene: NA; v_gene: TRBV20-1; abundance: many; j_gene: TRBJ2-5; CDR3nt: TGCAGTGCTCCCCCGGCCCAGGATCAAGAGACCCAGTACTTC; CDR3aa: CSAPPAQDQETQYF
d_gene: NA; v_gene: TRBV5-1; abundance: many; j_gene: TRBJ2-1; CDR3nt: TGCGCCAGCAGCTTGACGGGGCCAACTTCGGGGTACAATGAGCAGTTCTTC; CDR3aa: CASSLTGPTSGYNEQFF
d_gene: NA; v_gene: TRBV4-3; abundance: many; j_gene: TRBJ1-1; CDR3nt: TGCGCCAGCAGCCAAGATGGAAGGGGTATGAGAACTGAAGCTTTCTTT; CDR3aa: CASSQDGRGMRTEAFF
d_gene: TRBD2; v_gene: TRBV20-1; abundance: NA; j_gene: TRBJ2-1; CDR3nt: TGCAGTGCTTCCGGGACTAGCACCAGTCCCGATGAGCAGTTCTTC; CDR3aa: CSASGTSTSPDEQFF
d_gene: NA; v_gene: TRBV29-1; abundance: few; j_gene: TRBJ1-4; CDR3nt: TGCAGCGTTGTCTCCTCAGGGGATGAAAAACTGTTTTTT; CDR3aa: CSVVSSGDEKLFF
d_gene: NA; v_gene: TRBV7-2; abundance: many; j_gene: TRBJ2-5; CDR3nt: TGTGCCAGCAGCAACGGACCAAAAGAGACCCAGTACTTC; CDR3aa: CASSNGPKETQYF
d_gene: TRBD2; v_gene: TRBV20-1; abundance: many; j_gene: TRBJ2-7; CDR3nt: TGCAGTGCTATCAGGACTAGCGGGGGGACCTACGAGCAGTACTTC; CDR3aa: CSAIRTSGGTYEQYF
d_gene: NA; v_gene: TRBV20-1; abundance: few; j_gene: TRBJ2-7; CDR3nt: TGCAGTGCTAATCAGGGTTATTATTACGAGCAGTACTTC; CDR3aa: CSANQGYYYEQYF
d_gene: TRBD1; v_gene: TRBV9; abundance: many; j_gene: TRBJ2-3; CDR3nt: TGTGCCAGCAGCCCACCCGACAGGGGTCGGGTAGATACGCAGTATTTT; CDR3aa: CASSPPDRGRVDTQYF
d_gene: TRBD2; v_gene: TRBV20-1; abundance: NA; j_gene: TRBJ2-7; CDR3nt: TGCAGTGCTCCCCGCGGGGGGCACACCTACGAGCAGTACTTC; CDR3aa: CSAPRGGHTYEQYF
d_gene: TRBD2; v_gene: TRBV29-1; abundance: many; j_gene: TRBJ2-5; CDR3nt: TGCAGCGGGAGGGAGGGCCGTGGGGAGACCCAGTACTTC; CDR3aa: CSGREGRGETQYF
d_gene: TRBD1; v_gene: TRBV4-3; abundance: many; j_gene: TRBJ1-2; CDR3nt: TGCGCCAGCAGCTCGCGGACAGGGGGTGACTATGGCTACACCTTC; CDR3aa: CASSSRTGGDYGYTF
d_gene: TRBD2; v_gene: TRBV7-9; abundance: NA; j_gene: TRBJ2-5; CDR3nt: TGTGCCAGCCGACTAGCGGGTGAAGAGACCCAGTACTTC; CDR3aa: CASRLAGEETQYF
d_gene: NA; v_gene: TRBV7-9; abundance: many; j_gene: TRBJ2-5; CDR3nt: TGTGCCAGCAGCTTAGCTAGGGAGCAAGAGACCCAGTACTTC; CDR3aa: CASSLAREQETQYF
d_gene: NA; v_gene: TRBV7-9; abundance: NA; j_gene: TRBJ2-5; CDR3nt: TGTGCCAGCAGCCAAGGCCACTCTCAGATTCCGGAGACCCAGTACTTC; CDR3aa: CASSQGHSQIPETQYF
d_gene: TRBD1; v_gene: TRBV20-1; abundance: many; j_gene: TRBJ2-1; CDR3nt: TGCAGTGCTAGCCAGGGGGTCATCTCCTACAATGAGCAGTTCTTC; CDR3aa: CSASQGVISYNEQFF
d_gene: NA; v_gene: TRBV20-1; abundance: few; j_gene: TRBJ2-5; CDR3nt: TGCAGTGCTCAGGCGGCTAGCTTAGAGACCCAGTACTTC; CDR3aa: CSAQAASLETQYF
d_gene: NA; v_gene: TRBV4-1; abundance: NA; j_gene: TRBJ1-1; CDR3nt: TGCGCCAGCAGCCAAATCGGGACCTGGAACACTGAAGCTTTCTTT; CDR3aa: CASSQIGTWNTEAFF
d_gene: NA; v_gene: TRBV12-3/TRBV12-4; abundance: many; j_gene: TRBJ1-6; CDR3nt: TGTGCCAGCAGACCTCCAGAGAGCTCCTATAATTCACCCCTCCACTTT; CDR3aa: CASRPPESSYNSPLHF
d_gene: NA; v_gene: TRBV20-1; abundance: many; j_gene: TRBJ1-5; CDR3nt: TGCAGTGCTAGAACCAGTGCGGATCAGCCCCAGCATTTT; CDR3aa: CSARTSADQPQHF
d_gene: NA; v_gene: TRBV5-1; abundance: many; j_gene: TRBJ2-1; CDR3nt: TGCGCCAGCAGCTTCCAGGGGCGAAATGAGCAGTTCTTC; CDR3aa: CASSFQGRNEQFF
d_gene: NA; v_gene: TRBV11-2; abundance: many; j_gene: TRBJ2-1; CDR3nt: TGTGCCAGCAGCTTTGGGCCCGGCTCCTACAATGAGCAGTTCTTC; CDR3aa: CASSFGPGSYNEQFF
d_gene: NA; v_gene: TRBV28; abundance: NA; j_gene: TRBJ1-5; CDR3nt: TGTGCCAGCCAAACCCAGGGCTGGGGGTCCAGGAGCAATCAGCCCCAGCATTTT; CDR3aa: CASQTQGWGSRSNQPQHF
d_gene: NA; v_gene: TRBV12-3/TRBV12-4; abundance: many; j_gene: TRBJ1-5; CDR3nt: TGTGCCAGCAGTTACGGCGATACAAATCAGCCCCAGCATTTT; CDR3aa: CASSYGDTNQPQHF
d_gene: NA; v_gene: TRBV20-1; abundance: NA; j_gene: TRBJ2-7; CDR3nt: TGCAGTGCTAGAGGGGGGCAGGGGAGTTCCTACGAGCAGTACTTC; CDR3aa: CSARGGQGSSYEQYF
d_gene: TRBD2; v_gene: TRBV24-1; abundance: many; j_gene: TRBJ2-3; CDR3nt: TGTGCCACCAGTGATTCCACCGGGACTAGCGGGAGGGCCGTGAGCACAGATACGCAGTATTTT; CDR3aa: CATSDSTGTSGRAVSTDTQYF
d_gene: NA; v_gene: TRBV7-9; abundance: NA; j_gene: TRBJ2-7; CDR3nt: TGTGCCAGCAGTCGGACTACTTACGAGCAGTACTTC; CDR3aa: CASSRTTYEQYF
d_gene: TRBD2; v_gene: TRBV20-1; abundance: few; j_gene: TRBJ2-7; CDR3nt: TGCAGTGCTAGGCTCGGGACTAGCGACTACGAGCAGTACTTC; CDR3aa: CSARLGTSDYEQYF
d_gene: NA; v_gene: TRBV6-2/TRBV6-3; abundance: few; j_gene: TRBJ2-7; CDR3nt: TGTGCCAGCAGTTACACTGACAGTTACGAGCAGTACTTC; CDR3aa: CASSYTDSYEQYF
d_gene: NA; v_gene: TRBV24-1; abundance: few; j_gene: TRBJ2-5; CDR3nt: TGTGCCACCAGTGATTTGTCGTTCGCGGGGCAAGAGACCCAGTACTTC; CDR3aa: CATSDLSFAGQETQYF
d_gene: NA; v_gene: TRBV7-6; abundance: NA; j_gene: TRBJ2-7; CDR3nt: TGTGCCAGCGGTCCAAGGACAAGTATGGGCGAGCAGTACTTC; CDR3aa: CASGPRTSMGEQYF
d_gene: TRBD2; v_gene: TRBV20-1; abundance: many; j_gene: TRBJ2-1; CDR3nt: TGCAGTGCTAGAGATGCAAGCGGGAGCCGCTCCTACAATGAGCAGTTCTTC; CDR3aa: CSARDASGSRSYNEQFF
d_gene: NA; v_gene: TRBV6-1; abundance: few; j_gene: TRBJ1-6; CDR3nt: TGTGCCAGCAGGGAACAGGGCTTAAGCTCCTATAATTCACCCCTCCACTTT; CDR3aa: CASREQGLSSYNSPLHF
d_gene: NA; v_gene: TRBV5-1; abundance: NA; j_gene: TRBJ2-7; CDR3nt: TGCGCCAGCAGCCCGGGACCAAGGGAGTCCGAGCAGTACTTC; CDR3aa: CASSPGPRESEQYF
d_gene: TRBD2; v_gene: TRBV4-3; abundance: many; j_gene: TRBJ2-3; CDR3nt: TGCGCCAGCAGCCAAGAGCGGGGGTACACAGATACGCAGTATTTT; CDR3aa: CASSQERGYTDTQYF
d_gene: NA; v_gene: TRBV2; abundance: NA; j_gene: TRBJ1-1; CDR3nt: TGTGCCAGCAGTGAATACCCTACCTATGGCACTGAAGCTTTCTTT; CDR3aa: CASSEYPTYGTEAFF
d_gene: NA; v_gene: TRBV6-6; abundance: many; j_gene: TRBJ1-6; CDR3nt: TGTGCCAGCATCGGCAGGGCTAATTCACCCCTCCACTTT; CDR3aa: CASIGRANSPLHF
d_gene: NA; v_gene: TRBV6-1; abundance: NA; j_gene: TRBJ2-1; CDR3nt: TGTGCCAGCAGCCCACACACCGTACGGGATTTTCGGGAGCAGTTCTTC; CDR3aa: CASSPHTVRDFREQFF
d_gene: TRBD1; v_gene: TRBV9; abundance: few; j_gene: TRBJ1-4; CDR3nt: TGTGCCAGCAGCCCTCGACAGGGACTCGCAACTAATGAAAAACTGTTTTTT; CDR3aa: CASSPRQGLATNEKLFF
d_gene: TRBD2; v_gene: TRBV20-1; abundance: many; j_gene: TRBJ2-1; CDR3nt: TGCAGTGCTAGAGCATGGCTAGCGGACGGGCGGAGGGACAATGAGCAGTTCTTC; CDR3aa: CSARAWLADGRRDNEQFF
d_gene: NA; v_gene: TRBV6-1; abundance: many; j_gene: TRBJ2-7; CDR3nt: TGTGCCAGCAGTGTGCACAGGCTCTACGAGCAGTACTTC; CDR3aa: CASSVHRLYEQYF
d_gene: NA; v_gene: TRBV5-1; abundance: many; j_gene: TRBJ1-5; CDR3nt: TGCGCCAGTGCCGGGGGGGAGGGACAGCCCCAGCATTTT; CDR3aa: CASAGGEGQPQHF
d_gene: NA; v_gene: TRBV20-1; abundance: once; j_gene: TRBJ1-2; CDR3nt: TGCAGTGCTACTCAGGGAGCGATCTATGGCTACACCTTC; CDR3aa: CSATQGAIYGYTF
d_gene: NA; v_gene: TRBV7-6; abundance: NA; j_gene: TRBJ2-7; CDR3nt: TGTGCCAGCAGCTTAGCGCAGGGAGGAGAGCAGTACTTC; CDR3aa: CASSLAQGGEQYF
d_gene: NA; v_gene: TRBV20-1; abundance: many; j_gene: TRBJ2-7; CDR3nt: TGCAGTGCTACCCCTCTTGCGGGGAGCTCCTACGAGCAGTACTTC; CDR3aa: CSATPLAGSSYEQYF
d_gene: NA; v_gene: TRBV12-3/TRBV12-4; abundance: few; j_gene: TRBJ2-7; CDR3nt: TGTGCCAGCAGTTTAATACCGGGCCACTCCTACGAGCAGTACTTC; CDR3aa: CASSLIPGHSYEQYF
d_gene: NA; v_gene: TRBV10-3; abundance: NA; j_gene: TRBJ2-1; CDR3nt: TGTGCCATCAGTGGATTCAAGACAGAATACAATGAGCAGTTCTTC; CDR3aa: CAISGFKTEYNEQFF
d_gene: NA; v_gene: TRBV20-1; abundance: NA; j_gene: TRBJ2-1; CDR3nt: TGCAGTGCTAATGAGCAGGACCTCAATGAGCAGTTCTTC; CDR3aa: CSANEQDLNEQFF
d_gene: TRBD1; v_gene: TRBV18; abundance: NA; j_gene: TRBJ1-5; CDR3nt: TGTACCAGCTCAGCTTCCGGGACAGAGAATCAGCCCCAGCATTTT; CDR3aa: CTSSASGTENQPQHF
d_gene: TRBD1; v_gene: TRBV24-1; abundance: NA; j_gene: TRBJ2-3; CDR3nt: TGTGCCACCAGTCATGGACAGGGAGGAGGCACAGATACGCAGTATTTT; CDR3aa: CATSHGQGGGTDTQYF
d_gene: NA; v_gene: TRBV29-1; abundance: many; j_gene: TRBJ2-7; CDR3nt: TGCAGCGTCGGGGGGCGGATCTCCTACGAGCAGTACTTC; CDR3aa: CSVGGRISYEQYF
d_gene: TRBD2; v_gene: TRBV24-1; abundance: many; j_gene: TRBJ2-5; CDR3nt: TGTGCCACCAGCGCGGGGGGTCAAGAGACCCAGTACTTC; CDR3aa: CATSAGGQETQYF
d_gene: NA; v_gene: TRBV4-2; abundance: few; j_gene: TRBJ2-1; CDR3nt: TGTGCCAGCAGCCAGGAGGGGGCTAGCCAGGGCAATGAGCAGTTCTTC; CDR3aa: CASSQEGASQGNEQFF
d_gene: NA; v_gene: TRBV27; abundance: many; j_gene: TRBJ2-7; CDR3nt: TGTGCCAGCAGTCCCAGTCCCCCTTACTACGAGCAGTACTTC; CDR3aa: CASSPSPPYYEQYF
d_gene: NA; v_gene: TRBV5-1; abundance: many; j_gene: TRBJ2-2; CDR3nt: TGCGCCAGCAGCTTGGTAGGAGGCGGGGAGCTGTTTTTT; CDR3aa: CASSLVGGGELFF